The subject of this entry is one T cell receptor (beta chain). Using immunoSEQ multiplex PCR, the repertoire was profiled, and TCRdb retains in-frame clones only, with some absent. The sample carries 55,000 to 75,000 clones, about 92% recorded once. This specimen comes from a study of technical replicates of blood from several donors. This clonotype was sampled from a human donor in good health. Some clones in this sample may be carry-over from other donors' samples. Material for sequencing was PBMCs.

The CDR3 DNA sequence: TGTGCCAGCAGTGTGAGCCTTAGCAATCAGCCCCAGCATTTT. The encoded protein is CASSVSLSNQPQHF. The chain combines TRBV25-1 with TRBJ1-5; D unresolved. CDR1 MGHDK and CDR2 SYGVNS come from the germline V gene. V lost 4 bases to trimming and J lost 0 bases, with 7 bases between them. The CDR3 loop spans 14 amino acids. The full variable domain, with the rest looked up from reference TRBV25-1 and TRBJ1-5, is EADIYQTPRYLVIGTGKKITLECSQTMGHDKMYWYQQDPGMELHLIHYSYGVNSTEKGDLSSESTVSRIRTEHFPLTLESARPSHTSQYLCASSVSLSNQPQHFGDGTRLSIL.